These 19 T cell receptor beta chains were sequenced from one sample in a study of T cells expressing NK-cell markers. From the 5' RACE reads, TCRdb lists one entry per CDR3 protein and no DNA. The table lists tens of thousands of distinct CDR3 sequences. The specimen was blood T cells: a sorted CD56 or NKG2C T cell subset, CD4+ or CD8+ T cells, or bulk PBMC T cells (not recorded which). The receptors shown here come from a man aged 18-69 years in good health.

This chain uses TRBV10-3 with TRBJ1-1; TCRdb returns TRBD1, unconfirmable since there is no DNA. CDR1 and CDR2 from the germline V gene are ENHRY and SYGVKD. The CDR3 totals 13 residues. The chain's CDR3 is CAIREGQGTEAFF.

The chain combines TRBV12-3 or TRBV12-4 with TRBJ2-5; TCRdb outputs TRBD2, but without DNA this stays unchecked. This CDR3 has 15 amino acids. The CDR3 protein is CASSSASGGRETQYF.

This sequence joins TRBV7-6 and TRBJ2-1. This CDR3 spans 16 amino acids. CDR1 and CDR2 from the germline V gene are SGHVS and FNYEAQ. CDR3 amino acids: CASSLAGRVVRDEQFF.

The chain uses TRBV6-2 or TRBV6-3 and TRBJ1-1; TCRdb gives TRBD1 as the D gene, but with no DNA this cannot be confirmed. The CDR3 is 15 residues long. Germline V gene lookup returns CDR1 MNHEY and CDR2 SVGEGT. This CDR3 is CASSSRQGGSTEAFF.

This clonotype shows up as medium-sized (0.01 to 0.1%) by frequency. This chain joins TRBV6-1 and TRBJ2-2; TCRdb proposes TRBD2, but this gene call is untestable without DNA. Germline CDR1 MNHNS, CDR2 SASEGT. The CDR3 is 15 amino acids. CDR3 in amino acids: CALMREVRNTGELFF.

The genes are TRBV18 and TRBJ2-3. CDR1 and CDR2 (germline): KGHSH, LQKENI. This CDR3 region has 16 residues. The CDR3 sequence: CASSPPMGGSTDTQYF. The full variable domain, with the rest looked up from reference TRBV18 and TRBJ2-3, is NAGVMQNPRHLVRRRGQEARLRCSPMKGHSHVYWYRQLPEEGLKFMVYLQKENIIDESGMPKERFSAEFPKEGPSILRIQQVVRGDSAAYFCASSPPMGGSTDTQYFGPGTRLTVL.

This chain joins TRBV7-6 and TRBJ2-3; checking the TCRdb D call of TRBD2 is not possible without DNA. Germline CDR1 SGHVS, CDR2 FNYEAQ. The CDR3 is 16 amino acids. This CDR3 reads CASSEGTSGRTDTQYF. Full variable domain (outside the CDR3, taken from reference TRBV7-6 and TRBJ2-3): GAGVSQSPRYKVTKRGQDVALRCDPISGHVSLYWYRQALGQGPEFLTYFNYEAQQDKSGLPNDRFSAERPEGSISTLTIQRTEQRDSAMYRCASSEGTSGRTDTQYFGPGTRLTVL.

The rearrangement uses TRBV29-1 and TRBJ1-1; with no DNA, the TCRdb D assignment of TRBD1 cannot be verified. CDR1 is SQVTM and CDR2 is ANQGSEA in the germline V gene. The CDR3 is made up of 12 amino acids. The CDR3 protein is CSAMTVNTEAFF.

The chain is built from TRBV7-2 and TRBJ2-2; TCRdb outputs TRBD1, but without DNA this stays unchecked. The CDR3 runs to 14 residues. Germline values: CDR1 SGHTA, CDR2 FQGNSA. The CDR3 sequence is CASSPGQGTGELFF.

The rearrangement uses TRBV6-2 or TRBV6-3 and TRBJ1-1. The germline V gene has CDR1 MNHEY and CDR2 SVGEGT. CDR3 length: 14 residues. CDR3 sequence: CASSKWDRNTEAFF.

This chain uses TRBV5-1 with TRBJ2-1; the D call from TCRdb, TRBD2, cannot be confirmed without DNA. Germline V gene data show CDR1 as SGHRS and CDR2 as YFSETQ. The CDR3 consists of 16 residues. The CDR3 sequence is CASSLVGSVSYNEQFF.

V gene TRBV20-1 combines with J gene TRBJ1-1; TCRdb's D gene call, TRBD1, goes unchecked for lack of DNA. Looked up from germline, CDR1 is DFQATT and CDR2 is SNEGSKA (reference sequence). The CDR3 spans 15 residues. CDR3 sequence reads: CSAFHPGQGNTEAFF.

The chain is built from TRBV7-9 and TRBJ2-1; TCRdb names TRBD1, which stays unverified in the absence of DNA. This CDR3 contains 15 residues. Germline values: CDR1 SEHNR, CDR2 FQNEAQ (reference sequence). CDR3 region: CASSPTRGGNNEQFF.

The CDR3 loop reads CASSRRDRVYNEQFF. This chain uses TRBV12-3 or TRBV12-4 with TRBJ2-1; checking the TCRdb D call of TRBD1 is not possible without DNA. The CDR3 is 15 amino acids.

V is TRBV6-4 and J is TRBJ2-1; without DNA, the TCRdb call of TRBD2 cannot be checked. CDR3 length equals 15 residues. Germline CDR1 and CDR2: MRHNA and SNTAGT. The CDR3 loop reads CASSKGLAGDNEQFF.

The chain couples TRBV27 to TRBJ2-2; TCRdb names TRBD1, which stays unverified in the absence of DNA. Germline V gene lookup returns CDR1 MNHEY and CDR2 SMNVEV (reference sequence). The CDR3 length is 15 residues. The CDR3 reads CASSPDRVLVGELFF.

The V gene is TRBV10-3, the J gene TRBJ2-3; the D call of TRBD2 rests on TCRdb alone, since no DNA is present to check it. This CDR3 spans 15 amino acids. In germline, CDR1 is ENHRY, CDR2 SYGVKD. The CDR3 is CAISEQAGATDTQYF.

V gene TRBV6-1 combines with J gene TRBJ1-2; TCRdb indicates TRBD1, and absent DNA this call remains unverified. This CDR3 has 12 residues. Germline-derived CDR1 and CDR2 are MNHNS and SASEGT. This chain's CDR3 is CASSDRVDGYTF.

The chain is built from TRBV12-3 or TRBV12-4 and TRBJ1-3; lacking DNA, the TRBD1 call made by TCRdb goes unchecked. The CDR3 is 18 residues long. The CDR3 protein is CASSLRGTGDYSGNTIYF.